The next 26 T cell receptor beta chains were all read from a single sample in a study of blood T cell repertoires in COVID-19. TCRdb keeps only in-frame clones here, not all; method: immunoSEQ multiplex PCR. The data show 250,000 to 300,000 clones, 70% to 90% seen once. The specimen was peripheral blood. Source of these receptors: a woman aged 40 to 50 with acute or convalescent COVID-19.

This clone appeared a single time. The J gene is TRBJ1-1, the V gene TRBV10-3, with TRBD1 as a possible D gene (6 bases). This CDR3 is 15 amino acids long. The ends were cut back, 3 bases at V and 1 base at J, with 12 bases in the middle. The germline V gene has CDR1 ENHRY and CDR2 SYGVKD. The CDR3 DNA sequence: TGTGCCATCAGTGACACGACAGGAGGGAACACTGAAGCTTTCTTT. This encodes CAISDTTGGNTEAFF.

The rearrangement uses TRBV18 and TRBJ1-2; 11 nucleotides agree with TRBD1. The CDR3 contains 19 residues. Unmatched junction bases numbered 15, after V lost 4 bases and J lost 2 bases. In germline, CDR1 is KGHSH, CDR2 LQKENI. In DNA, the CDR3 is TGTGCCAGCTCACTGACTCTCCAGTTGGGACAGGGGGGAAACTATGGCTACACCTTC. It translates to CASSLTLQLGQGGNYGYTF.

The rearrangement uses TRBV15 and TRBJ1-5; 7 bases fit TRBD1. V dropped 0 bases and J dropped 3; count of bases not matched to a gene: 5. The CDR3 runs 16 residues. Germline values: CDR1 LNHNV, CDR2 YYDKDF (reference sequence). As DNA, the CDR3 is TGTGCCACCAGCAGAGAACGGGACAGTCTCAATCAGCCCCAGCATTTT. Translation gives CATSRERDSLNQPQHF.

The CDR3 DNA follows: TGTGCCAGCAGCGTTCAGGGGGACCCTAACTATGGCTACACCTTC. Protein product: CASSVQGDPNYGYTF. The chain carries TRBV9 and TRBJ1-2, with 7 positions matching TRBD1. Unmatched junction bases numbered 4, after V lost 2 bases and J lost 0 bases. CDR1 is SGDLS and CDR2 is YYNGEE in the germline V gene. This CDR3 spans 15 amino acids.

This CDR3 reads CASSDGQGWGPQHF. The CDR3 DNA reads as TGTGCCAGCAGTGACGGACAGGGCTGGGGGCCCCAGCATTTT. The chain couples TRBV6-1 to TRBJ1-5; 8 nucleotides agree with TRBD1. Germline V lookup: CDR1 MNHNS, CDR2 SASEGT. This CDR3 contains 14 residues. Trimming took 3 bases from V and 9 from J; bases not matched to a gene: 7.

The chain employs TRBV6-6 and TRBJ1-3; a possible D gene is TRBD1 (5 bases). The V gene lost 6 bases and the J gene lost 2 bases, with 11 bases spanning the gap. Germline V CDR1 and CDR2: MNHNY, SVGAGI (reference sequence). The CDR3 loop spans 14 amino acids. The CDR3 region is CASRDGGAGNTIYF. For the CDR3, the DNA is TGTGCCAGCAGGGACGGGGGGGCTGGAAACACCATATATTTT.

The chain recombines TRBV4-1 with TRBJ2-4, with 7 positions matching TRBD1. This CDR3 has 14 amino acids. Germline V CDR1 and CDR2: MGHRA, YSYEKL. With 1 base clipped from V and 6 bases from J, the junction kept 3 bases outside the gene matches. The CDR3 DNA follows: TGCGCCAGCAGCCAAGCGCAGGGGGTAAACATTCAGTACTTC. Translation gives CASSQAQGVNIQYF.

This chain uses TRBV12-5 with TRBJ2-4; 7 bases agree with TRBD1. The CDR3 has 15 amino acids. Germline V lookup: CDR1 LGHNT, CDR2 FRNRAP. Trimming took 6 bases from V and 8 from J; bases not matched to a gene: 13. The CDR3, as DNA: TGTGCTAGTGGGGCAGGACAGGCCCTTCGCGACATTCAGTACTTC. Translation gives CASGAGQALRDIQYF.

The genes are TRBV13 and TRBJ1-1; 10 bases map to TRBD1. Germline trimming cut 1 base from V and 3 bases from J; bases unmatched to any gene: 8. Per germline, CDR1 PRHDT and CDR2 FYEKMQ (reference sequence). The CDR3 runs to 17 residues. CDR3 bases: TGTGCCAGCAGCTTAGTAGCCGACAGGGGGCTAGACACTGAAGCTTTCTTT. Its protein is CASSLVADRGLDTEAFF.

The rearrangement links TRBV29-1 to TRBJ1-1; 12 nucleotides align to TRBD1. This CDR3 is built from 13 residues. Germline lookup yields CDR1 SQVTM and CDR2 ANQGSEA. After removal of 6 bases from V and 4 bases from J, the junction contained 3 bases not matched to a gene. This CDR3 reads CSVGTGGVTEAFF. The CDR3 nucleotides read TGCAGCGTGGGGACAGGGGGCGTCACTGAAGCTTTCTTT.

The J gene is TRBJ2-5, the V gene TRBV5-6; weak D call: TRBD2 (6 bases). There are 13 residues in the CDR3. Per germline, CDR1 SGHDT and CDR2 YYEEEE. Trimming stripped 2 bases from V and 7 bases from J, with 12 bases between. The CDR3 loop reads CASSFGDSGTQYF. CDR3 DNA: TGTGCCAGCAGCTTCGGGGACTCCGGGACCCAGTACTTC.

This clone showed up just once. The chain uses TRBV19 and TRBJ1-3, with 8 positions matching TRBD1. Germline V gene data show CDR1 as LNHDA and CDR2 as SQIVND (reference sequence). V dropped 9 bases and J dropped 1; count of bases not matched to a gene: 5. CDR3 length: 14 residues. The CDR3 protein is CASYRTGSGNTIYF. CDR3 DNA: TGTGCCAGCTACAGGACAGGGTCTGGAAACACCATATATTTT.

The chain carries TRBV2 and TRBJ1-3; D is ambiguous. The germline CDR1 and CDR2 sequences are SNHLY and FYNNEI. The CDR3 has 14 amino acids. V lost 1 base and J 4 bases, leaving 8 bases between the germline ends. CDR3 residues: CASSEGAEGNTIYF. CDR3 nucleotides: TGTGCCAGCAGTGAAGGGGCCGAGGGAAACACCATATATTTT. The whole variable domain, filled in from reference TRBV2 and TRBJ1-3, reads EPEVTQTPSHQVTQMGQEVILRCVPISNHLYFYWYRQILGQKVEFLVSFYNNEISEKSEIFDDQFSVERPDGSNFTLKIRSTKLEDSAMYFCASSEGAEGNTIYFGEGSWLTVV.

For the CDR3, the DNA is TGTGCCAGTAGCCTCGGGGGGGTTTTCTCCTATAATTCACCCCTCCACTTT. This codes for CASSLGGVFSYNSPLHF. The J gene is TRBJ1-6, the V gene TRBV19; weak D call: TRBD1 (5 bases). Trimming took off 6 bases at V and 0 bases at J, with 15 bases between the two ends. The germline V gene encodes CDR1 LNHDA and CDR2 SQIVND (reference sequence). CDR3 length equals 17 residues.

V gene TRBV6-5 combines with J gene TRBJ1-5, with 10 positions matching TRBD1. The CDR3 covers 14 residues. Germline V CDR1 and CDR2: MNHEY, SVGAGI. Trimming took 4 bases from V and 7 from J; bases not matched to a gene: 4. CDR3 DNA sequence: TGTGCCAGCAGTTTGACAGGGGGCGAACAGCCCCAGCATTTT. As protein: CASSLTGGEQPQHF.

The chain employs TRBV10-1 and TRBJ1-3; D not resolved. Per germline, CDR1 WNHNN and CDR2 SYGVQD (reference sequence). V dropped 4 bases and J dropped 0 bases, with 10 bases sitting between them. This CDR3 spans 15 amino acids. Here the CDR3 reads CASSADRSSGNTIYF. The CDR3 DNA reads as TGCGCCAGCAGTGCCGACCGGAGCTCTGGAAACACCATATATTTT.

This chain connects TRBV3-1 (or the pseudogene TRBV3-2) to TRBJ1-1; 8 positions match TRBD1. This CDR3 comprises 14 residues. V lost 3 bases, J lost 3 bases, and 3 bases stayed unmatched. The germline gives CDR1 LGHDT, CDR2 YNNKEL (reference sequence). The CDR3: CASSHTQGDTEAFF. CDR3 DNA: TGTGCCAGCAGCCATACACAGGGGGACACTGAAGCTTTCTTT.

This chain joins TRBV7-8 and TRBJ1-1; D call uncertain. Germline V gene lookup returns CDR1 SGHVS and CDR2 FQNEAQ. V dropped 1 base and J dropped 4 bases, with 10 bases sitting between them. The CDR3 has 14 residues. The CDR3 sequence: CASSLEGAGTEAFF. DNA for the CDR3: TGTGCCAGCAGCTTAGAGGGCGCGGGCACTGAAGCTTTCTTT.

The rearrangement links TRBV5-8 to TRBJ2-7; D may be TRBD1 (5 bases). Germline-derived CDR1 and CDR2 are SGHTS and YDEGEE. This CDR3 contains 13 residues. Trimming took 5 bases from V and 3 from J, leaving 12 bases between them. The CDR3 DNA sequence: TGTGCCAGCAGAGGAAGGACACTCTACGAGCAGTACGTC. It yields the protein CASRGRTLYEQYV.

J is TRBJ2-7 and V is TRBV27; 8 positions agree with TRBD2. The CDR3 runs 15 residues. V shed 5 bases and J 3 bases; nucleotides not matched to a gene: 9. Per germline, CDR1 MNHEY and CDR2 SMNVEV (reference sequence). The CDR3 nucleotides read TGTGCCAGCAGTCTGCGGGGGGCCAACCTCTACGAGCAGTACGTC. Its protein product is CASSLRGANLYEQYV.

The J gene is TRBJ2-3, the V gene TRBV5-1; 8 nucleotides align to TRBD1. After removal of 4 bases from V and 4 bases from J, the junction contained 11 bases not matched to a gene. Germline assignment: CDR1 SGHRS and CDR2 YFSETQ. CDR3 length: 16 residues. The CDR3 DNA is TGCGCCAGCAGCCCACGTCGGACAGGGAATTCAGATACGCAGTATTTT. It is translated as CASSPRRTGNSDTQYF. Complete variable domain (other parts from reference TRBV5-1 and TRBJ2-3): KAGVTQTPRYLIKTRGQQVTLSCSPISGHRSVSWYQQTPGQGLQFLFEYFSETQRNKGNFPGRFSGRQFSNSRSEMNVSTLELGDSALYLCASSPRRTGNSDTQYFGPGTRLTVL.

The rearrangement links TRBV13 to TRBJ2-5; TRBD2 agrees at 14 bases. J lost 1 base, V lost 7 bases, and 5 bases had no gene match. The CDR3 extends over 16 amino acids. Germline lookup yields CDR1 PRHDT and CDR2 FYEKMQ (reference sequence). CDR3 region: CASTHGTSGGQETQYF. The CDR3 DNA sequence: TGTGCCAGCACTCATGGGACTAGCGGGGGCCAAGAGACCCAGTACTTC.

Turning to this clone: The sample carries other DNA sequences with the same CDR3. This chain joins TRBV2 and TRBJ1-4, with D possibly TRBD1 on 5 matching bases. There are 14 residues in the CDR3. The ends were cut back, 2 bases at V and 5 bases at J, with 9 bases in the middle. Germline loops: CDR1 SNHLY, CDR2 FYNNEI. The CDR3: CASSERGSNEKLFF. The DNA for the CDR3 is TGTGCCAGCAGTGAAAGGGGATCCAATGAAAAACTGTTTTTT.

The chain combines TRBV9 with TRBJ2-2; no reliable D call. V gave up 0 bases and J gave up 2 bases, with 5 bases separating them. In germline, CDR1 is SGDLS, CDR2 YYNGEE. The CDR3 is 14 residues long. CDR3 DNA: TGTGCCAGCAGCGTAGGCGTAAACACCGGGGAGCTGTTTTTT. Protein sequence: CASSVGVNTGELFF.

The CDR3 region has the DNA TGTGCCATCAGTGTAGAGAGGAACACTGAAGCTTTCTTT. This sequence encodes CAISVERNTEAFF. The chain joins TRBV10-3 to TRBJ1-1, with D unclear. V gave up 4 bases and J gave up 1 base, with 7 bases separating them. The V gene's germline CDR1 is ENHRY and CDR2 SYGVKD. The CDR3 length is 13 residues.

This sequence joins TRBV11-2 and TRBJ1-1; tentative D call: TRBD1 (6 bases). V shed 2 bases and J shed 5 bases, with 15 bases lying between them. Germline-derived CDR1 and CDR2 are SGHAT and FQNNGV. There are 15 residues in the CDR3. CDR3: CASSLHPTGRTEAFF. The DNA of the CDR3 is TGTGCCAGCAGCTTACATCCAACAGGGAGAACTGAAGCTTTCTTT.